This TCR beta chain came from a study of Graves' ophthalmopathy and Graves' hyperthyroidism. Amplification of TCR beta CDR3 regions used RNA transcripts. First-round RT-PCR relied on HTBI primers, and a second-round multiplex PCR came next. TCRdb used MiXCR to reprocess the multiplex PCR reads, holding one entry per CDR3 protein. The sample shows 650,000 to 900,000 distinct CDR3 sequences, around 40% of them seen only once. Trimming cost V 5 bases and J 1 base, with 14 bases left between them. The CDR3 has 15 amino acids. Germline assignment: CDR1 SGHTA and CDR2 FQGTGA. Sequenced sample: peripheral blood. This TCR came from an adult man with Graves' ophthalmopathy. The J gene is TRBJ2-5, the V gene TRBV7-3, with a possible D match to TRBD2 (5 bases). CDR3 nucleotides: TGTGCCAGCAGCCCGGCACTAGGACTCCAAGAGACCCAGTACTTC. Translation: CASSPALGLQETQYF.